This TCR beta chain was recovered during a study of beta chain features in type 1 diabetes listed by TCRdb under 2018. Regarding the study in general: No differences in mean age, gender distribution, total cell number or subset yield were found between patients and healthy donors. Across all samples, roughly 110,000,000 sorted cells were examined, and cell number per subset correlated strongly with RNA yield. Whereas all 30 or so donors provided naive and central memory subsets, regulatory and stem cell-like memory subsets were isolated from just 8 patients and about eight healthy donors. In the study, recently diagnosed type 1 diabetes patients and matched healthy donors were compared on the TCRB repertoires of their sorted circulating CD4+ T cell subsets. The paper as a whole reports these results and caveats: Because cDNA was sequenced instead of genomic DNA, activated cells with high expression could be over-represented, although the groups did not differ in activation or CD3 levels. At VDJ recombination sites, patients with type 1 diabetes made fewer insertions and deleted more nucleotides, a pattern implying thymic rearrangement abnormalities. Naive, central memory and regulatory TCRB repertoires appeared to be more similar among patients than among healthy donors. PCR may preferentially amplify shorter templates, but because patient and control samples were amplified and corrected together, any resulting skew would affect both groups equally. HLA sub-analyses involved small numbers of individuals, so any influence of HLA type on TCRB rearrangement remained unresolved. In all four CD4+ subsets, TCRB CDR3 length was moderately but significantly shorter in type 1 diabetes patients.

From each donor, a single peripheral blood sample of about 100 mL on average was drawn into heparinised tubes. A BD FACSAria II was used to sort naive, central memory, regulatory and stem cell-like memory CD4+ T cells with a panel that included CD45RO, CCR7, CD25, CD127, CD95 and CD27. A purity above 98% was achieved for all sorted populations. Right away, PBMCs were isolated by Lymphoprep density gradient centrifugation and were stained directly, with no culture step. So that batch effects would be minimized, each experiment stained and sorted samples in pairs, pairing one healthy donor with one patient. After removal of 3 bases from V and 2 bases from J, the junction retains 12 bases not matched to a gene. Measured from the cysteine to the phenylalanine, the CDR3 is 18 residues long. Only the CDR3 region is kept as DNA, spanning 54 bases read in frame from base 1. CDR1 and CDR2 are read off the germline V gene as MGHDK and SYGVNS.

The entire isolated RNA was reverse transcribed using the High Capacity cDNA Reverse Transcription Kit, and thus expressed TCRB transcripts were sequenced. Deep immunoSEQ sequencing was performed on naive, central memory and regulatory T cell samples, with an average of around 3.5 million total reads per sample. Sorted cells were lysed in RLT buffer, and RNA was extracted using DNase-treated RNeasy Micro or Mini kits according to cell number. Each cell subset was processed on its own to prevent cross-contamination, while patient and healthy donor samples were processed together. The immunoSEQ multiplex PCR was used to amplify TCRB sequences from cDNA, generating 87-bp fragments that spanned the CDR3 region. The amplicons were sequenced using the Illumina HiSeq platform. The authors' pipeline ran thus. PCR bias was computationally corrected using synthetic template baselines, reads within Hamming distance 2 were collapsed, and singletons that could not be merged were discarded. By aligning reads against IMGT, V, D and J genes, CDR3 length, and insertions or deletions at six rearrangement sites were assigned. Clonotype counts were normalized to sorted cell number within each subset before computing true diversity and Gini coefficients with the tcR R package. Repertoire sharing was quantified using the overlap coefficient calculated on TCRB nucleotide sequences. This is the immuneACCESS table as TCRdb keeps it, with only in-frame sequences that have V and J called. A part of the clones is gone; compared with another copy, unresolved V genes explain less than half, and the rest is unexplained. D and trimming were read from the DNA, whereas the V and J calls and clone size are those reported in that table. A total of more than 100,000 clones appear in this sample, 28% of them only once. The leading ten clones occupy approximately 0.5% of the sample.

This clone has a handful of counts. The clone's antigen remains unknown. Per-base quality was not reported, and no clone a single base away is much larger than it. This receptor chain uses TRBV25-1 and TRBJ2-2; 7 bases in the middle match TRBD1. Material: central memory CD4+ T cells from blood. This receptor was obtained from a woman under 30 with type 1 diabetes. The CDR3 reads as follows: CASSEHSRTGPNTGELFF. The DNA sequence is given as TGTGCCAGCAGTGAGCACTCAAGGACAGGTCCTAACACCGGGGAGCTGTTTTTT.